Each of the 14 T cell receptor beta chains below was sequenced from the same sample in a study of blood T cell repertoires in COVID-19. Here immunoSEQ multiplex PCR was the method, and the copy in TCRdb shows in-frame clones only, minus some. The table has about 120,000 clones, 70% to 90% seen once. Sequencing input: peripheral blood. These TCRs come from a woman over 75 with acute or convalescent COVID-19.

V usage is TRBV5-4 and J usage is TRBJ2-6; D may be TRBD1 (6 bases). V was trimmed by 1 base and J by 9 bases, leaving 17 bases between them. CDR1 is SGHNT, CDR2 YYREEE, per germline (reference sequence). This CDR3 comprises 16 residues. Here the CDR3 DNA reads TGTGCCAGCAGCTTGTACACAGGGAGTAAGGACAACGTCCTGACTTTC. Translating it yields CASSLYTGSKDNVLTF.

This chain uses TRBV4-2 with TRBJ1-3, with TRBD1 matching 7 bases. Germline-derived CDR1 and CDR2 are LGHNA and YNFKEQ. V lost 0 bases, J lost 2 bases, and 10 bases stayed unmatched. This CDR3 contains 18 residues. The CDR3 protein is CASSQDQGTVRAGNTIYF. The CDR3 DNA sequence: TGTGCCAGCAGCCAAGATCAAGGGACAGTTCGCGCTGGAAACACCATATATTTT.

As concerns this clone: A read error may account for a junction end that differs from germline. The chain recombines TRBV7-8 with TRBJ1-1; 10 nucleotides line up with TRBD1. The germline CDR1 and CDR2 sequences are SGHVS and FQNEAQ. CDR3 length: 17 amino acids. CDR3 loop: CASNPGQGFNMKTEAFF. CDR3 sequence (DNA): TGTGCCAGCAACCCGGGACAGGGGTTTAACATGAAGACTGAAGCTTTCTTT.

The CDR3 protein is CASSLAGTTKYEQYF. CDR3 DNA: TGCGCCAGCAGCTTGGCCGGTACTACAAAGTACGAGCAGTACTTC. The chain recombines TRBV5-1 with TRBJ2-7; D gene ambiguous. The CDR3 consists of 15 residues. Germline CDR1 SGHRS, CDR2 YFSETQ. Trimming stripped 0 bases from V and 4 bases from J, with 14 bases between.

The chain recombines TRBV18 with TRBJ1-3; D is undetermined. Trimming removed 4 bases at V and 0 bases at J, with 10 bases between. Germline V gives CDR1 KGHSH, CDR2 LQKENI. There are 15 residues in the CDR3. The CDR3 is CASSQGGYSGNTIYF. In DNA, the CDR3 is TGTGCCAGCTCACAGGGAGGGTACTCTGGAAACACCATATATTTT.

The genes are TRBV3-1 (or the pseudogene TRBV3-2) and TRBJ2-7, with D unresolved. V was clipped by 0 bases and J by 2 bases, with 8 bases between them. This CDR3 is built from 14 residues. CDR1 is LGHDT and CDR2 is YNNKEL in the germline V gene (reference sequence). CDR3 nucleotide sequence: TGTGCCAGCAGCCAAGATATAGTAGCCTACGAGCAGTACTTC. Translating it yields CASSQDIVAYEQYF.

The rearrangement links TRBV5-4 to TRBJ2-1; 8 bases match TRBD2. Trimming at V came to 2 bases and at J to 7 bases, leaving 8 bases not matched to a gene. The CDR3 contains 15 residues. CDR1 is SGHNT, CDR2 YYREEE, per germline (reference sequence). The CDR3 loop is CASSLKRGPGNEQFF. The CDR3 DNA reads TGTGCCAGCAGCTTAAAGCGGGGGCCCGGGAATGAGCAGTTCTTC.

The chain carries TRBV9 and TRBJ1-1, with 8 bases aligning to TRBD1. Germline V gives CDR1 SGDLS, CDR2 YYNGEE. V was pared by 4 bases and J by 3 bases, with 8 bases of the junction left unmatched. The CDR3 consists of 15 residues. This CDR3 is CASSSQGARDTEAFF. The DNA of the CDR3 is TGTGCCAGCAGCTCTCAGGGGGCGCGCGACACTGAAGCTTTCTTT.

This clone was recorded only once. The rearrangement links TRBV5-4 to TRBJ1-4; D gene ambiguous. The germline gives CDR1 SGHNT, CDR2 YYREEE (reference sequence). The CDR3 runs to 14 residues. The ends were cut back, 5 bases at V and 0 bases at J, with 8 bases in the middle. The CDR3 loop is CASSSGTTNEKLFF. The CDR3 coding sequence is TGTGCCAGCAGTTCGGGTACAACTAATGAAAAACTGTTTTTT.

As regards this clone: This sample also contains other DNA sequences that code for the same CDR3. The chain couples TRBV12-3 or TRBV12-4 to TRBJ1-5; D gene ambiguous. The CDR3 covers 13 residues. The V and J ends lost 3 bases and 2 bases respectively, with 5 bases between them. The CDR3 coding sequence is TGTGCCAGCAGTTTGGCAGGCAATCAGCCCCAGCATTTT. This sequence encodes CASSLAGNQPQHF.

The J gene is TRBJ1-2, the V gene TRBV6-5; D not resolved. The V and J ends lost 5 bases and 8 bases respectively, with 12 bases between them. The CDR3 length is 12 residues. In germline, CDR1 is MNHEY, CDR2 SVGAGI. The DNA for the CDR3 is TGTGCCAGCAGTATGGGCAGCGGCGGCTACACCTTC. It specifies CASSMGSGGYTF.

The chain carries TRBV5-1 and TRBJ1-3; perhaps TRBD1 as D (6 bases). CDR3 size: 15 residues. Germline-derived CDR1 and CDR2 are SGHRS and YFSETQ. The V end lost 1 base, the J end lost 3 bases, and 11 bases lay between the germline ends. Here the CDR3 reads CASSLMGAGGNTIYF. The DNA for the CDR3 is TGCGCCAGCAGCTTGATGGGGGCTGGTGGAAACACCATATATTTT. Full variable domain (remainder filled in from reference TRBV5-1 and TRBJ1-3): KAGVTQTPRYLIKTRGQQVTLSCSPISGHRSVSWYQQTPGQGLQFLFEYFSETQRNKGNFPGRFSGRQFSNSRSEMNVSTLELGDSALYLCASSLMGAGGNTIYFGEGSWLTVV.

The CDR3 bases are TGTGCCAGCAGCAATGGGACAGAAAAACTGTTTTTT. This codes for CASSNGTEKLFF. The rearrangement uses TRBV6-7 and TRBJ1-4; TRBD1 is a possible D gene (6 bases). TRBV6-7 falls under the ORF class, with uncertain function. V lost 6 bases and J lost 8, with 10 bases in between. The CDR3 length is 12 residues.

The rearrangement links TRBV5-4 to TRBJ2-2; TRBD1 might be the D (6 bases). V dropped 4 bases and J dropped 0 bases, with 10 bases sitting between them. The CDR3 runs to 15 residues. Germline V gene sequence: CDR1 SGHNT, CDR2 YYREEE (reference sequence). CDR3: CASSHQGSNTGELFF. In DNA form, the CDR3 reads TGTGCCAGCAGCCACCAGGGGTCGAACACCGGGGAGCTGTTTTTT.